The rows below give T cell receptor beta chains drawn from one sample of a study of blood T cells in healthy people across ages. From the 5' RACE reads, TCRdb called clonotypes with MiXCR, one entry per CDR3 protein. The data contain around 870,000 distinct CDR3 sequences, under 35% of them seen just once; the ten biggest clones take up 15% to 20%. The material sequenced was blood. The source of these receptors is a woman older than 75 in good health. CDR3s include the opening cysteine and the closing phenylalanine or tryptophan. The order of the fields is CDR3 DNA, CDR3 protein, J gene, D gene, clone size, V gene. The D gene is left open where the match is weak. Rows may omit the clone size; those that give it use once, few, many or a size class.

cdr3_nt: TGTGCCAGCTCACCACCGGCCCGGCCCAATGAGCAGTTCTTC
cdr3_aa: CASSPPARPNEQFF
j_call: TRBJ2-1
d_call: -
clone_size: many
v_call: TRBV18

cdr3_nt: TGTGCCAGCAGCCCTGGACGGGAAAAGACCTACGAGCAGTACTTC
cdr3_aa: CASSPGREKTYEQYF
j_call: TRBJ2-7
d_call: -
clone_size: once
v_call: TRBV11-2

cdr3_nt: TGTGCCAGCAGCTGTGGACAGAAGAACACTGAAGCTTTCTTT
cdr3_aa: CASSCGQKNTEAFF
j_call: TRBJ1-1
d_call: -
clone_size: -
v_call: TRBV5-5

cdr3_nt: TGTGCCAGCAGCGCCTTGGGGGGTGGTCAGCCCCAGCATTTT
cdr3_aa: CASSALGGGQPQHF
j_call: TRBJ1-5
d_call: -
clone_size: -
v_call: TRBV6-1

cdr3_nt: TGTGCCAGCAGTTATGAGCCTTCGGCCTCTGGAAACACCATATATTTT
cdr3_aa: CASSYEPSASGNTIYF
j_call: TRBJ1-3
d_call: -
clone_size: -
v_call: TRBV6-5

cdr3_nt: TGTGCCAGCAGCTCATTACAGGGTCGAAATAACTATGGCTACACCTTC
cdr3_aa: CASSSLQGRNNYGYTF
j_call: TRBJ1-2
d_call: -
clone_size: -
v_call: TRBV7-2

cdr3_nt: TGTGCCAGCAGCCCCCGATTCGGAGTCCGGGGTCATGCCCTCTACGAGCAGTACTTC
cdr3_aa: CASSPRFGVRGHALYEQYF
j_call: TRBJ2-7
d_call: -
clone_size: -
v_call: TRBV27

cdr3_nt: TGTGCCAGCAGCCCACTGGAGGGGCCCAGCAATCAGCCCCAGCATTTT
cdr3_aa: CASSPLEGPSNQPQHF
j_call: TRBJ1-5
d_call: -
clone_size: many
v_call: TRBV7-9

cdr3_nt: TGTGCCACCAGTGATCCCTCCGGAGATACGCAGTATTTT
cdr3_aa: CATSDPSGDTQYF
j_call: TRBJ2-3
d_call: -
clone_size: many
v_call: TRBV24-1

cdr3_nt: TGTGCCACAAGGGTCGGAGTGAACACTGAAGCTTTCTTT
cdr3_aa: CATRVGVNTEAFF
j_call: TRBJ1-1
d_call: -
clone_size: many
v_call: TRBV24-1

cdr3_nt: TGTGCCTGGAGTGTGGGGGACCCTTTTGATCAGCCCCAGCATTTT
cdr3_aa: CAWSVGDPFDQPQHF
j_call: TRBJ1-5
d_call: -
clone_size: few
v_call: TRBV30

cdr3_nt: TGCGCCAGCAGGGAACCTGGGACAGGACCTACCTACGAGCAGTACTTC
cdr3_aa: CASREPGTGPTYEQYF
j_call: TRBJ2-7
d_call: TRBD1
clone_size: many
v_call: TRBV5-1

cdr3_nt: TGTGCCAGCAGTTTAGAGGTCTATGGGTCCTACAATGAGCAGTTCTTC
cdr3_aa: CASSLEVYGSYNEQFF
j_call: TRBJ2-1
d_call: -
clone_size: many
v_call: TRBV12-3/TRBV12-4

cdr3_nt: TGTGCCAGCAGCAAAGGGAAGGGGATCTTGGGTAAGGGCTACACCTTC
cdr3_aa: CASSKGKGILGKGYTF
j_call: TRBJ1-2
d_call: -
clone_size: -
v_call: TRBV21-1

cdr3_nt: TGCAGTGCTCTATTAAACGACAGGGGGATGGCCGAGCAGTACTTC
cdr3_aa: CSALLNDRGMAEQYF
j_call: TRBJ2-7
d_call: TRBD1
clone_size: many
v_call: TRBV20-1

cdr3_nt: TGTGCCAGCAGACTACACTCTGGGGCCAACGTCCTGACTTTC
cdr3_aa: CASRLHSGANVLTF
j_call: TRBJ2-6
d_call: -
clone_size: -
v_call: TRBV12-3/TRBV12-4

cdr3_nt: TGTGCCAGCAGCTCGATTAGCGGGGGGGCCACAGATGCGCAGTATTTT
cdr3_aa: CASSSISGGATDAQYF
j_call: TRBJ2-3
d_call: TRBD2
clone_size: -
v_call: TRBV12-3/TRBV12-4